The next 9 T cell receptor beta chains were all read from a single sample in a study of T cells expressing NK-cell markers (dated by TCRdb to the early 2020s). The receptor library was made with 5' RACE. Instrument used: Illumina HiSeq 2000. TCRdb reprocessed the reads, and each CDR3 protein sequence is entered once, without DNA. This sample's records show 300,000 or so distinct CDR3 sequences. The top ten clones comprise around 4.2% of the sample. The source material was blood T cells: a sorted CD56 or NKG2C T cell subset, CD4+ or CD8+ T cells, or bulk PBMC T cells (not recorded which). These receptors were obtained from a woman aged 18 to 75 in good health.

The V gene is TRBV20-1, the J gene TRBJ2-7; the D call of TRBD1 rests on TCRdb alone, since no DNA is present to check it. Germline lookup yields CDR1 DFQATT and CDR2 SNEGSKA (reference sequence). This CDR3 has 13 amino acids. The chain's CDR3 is CSARGDILYEQYF.

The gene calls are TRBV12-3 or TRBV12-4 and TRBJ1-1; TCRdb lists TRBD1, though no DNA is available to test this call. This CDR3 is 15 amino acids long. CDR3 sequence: CASSPSSGGATEAFF.

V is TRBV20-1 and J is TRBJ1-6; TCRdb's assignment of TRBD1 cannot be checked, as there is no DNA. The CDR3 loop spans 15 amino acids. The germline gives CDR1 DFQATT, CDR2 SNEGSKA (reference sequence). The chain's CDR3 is CSAREATGRNSPLHF.

The CDR3 reads CASSGGGGNQPQHF. J is TRBJ1-5 and V is TRBV2. The CDR3 has 14 residues. Germline CDR1 reads SNHLY; CDR2 reads FYNNEI.

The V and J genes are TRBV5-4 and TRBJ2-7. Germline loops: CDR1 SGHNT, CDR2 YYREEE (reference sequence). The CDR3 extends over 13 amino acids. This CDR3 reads CASSYYLSYEQYF.

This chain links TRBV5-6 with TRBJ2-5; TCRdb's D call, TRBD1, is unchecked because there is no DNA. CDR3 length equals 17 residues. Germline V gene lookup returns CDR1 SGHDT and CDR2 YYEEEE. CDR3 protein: CASSLALGGDPEGTQYF.

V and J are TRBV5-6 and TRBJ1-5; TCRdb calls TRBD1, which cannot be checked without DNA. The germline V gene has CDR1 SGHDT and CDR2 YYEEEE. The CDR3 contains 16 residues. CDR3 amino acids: CASSAAGTGRAQPQHF.

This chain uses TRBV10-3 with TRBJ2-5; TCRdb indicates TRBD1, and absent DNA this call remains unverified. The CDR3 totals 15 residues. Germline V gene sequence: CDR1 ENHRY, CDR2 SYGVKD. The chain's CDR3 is CAISEYGDGEETQYF.

The CDR3 region is CSARVNRLNTEAFF. The chain is built from TRBV20-1 and TRBJ1-1. The length of the CDR3 is 14 residues. Germline CDR1 reads DFQATT; CDR2 reads SNEGSKA (reference sequence).